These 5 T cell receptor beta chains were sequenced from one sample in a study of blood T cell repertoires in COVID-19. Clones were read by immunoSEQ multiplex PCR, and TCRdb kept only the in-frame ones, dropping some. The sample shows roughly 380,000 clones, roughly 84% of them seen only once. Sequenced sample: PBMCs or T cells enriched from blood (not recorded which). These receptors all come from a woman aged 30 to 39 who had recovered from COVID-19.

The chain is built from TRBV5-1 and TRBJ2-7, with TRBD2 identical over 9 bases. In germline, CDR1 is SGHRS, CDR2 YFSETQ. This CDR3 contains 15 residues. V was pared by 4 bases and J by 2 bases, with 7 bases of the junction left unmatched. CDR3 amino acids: CASSLASGDTYEQYF. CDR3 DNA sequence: TGCGCCAGCAGCCTGGCTAGCGGGGACACCTACGAGCAGTACTTC. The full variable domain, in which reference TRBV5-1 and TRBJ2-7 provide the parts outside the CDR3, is KAGVTQTPRYLIKTRGQQVTLSCSPISGHRSVSWYQQTPGQGLQFLFEYFSETQRNKGNFPGRFSGRQFSNSRSEMNVSTLELGDSALYLCASSLASGDTYEQYFGPGTRLTVT.

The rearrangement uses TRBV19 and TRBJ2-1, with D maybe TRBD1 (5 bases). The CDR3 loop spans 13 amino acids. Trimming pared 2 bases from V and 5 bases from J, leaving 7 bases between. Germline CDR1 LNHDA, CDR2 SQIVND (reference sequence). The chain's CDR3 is CASSILGDNEQFF. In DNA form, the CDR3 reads TGTGCCAGTAGTATATTAGGGGACAATGAGCAGTTCTTC.

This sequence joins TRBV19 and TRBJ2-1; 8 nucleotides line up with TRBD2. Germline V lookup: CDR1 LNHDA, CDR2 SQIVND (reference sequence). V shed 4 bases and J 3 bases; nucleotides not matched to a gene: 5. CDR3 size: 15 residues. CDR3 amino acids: CASSRLASDYNEQFF. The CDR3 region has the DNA TGTGCCAGTAGTAGACTAGCGTCCGACTACAATGAGCAGTTCTTC.

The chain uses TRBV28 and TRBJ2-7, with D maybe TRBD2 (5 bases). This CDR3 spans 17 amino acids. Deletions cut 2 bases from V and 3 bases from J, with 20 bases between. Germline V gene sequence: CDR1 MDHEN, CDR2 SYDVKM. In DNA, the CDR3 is TGTGCCAGCAGTTTAACCCCGAGGGTTGGAAGACTCTACGAGCAGTACTTC. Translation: CASSLTPRVGRLYEQYF.

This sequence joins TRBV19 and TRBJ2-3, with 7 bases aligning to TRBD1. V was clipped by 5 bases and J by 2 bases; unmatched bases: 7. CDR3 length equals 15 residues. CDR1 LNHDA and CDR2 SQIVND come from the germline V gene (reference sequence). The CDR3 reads CASSLTGPDTDTQYF. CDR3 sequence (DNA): TGTGCCAGTAGTCTGACAGGGCCGGACACAGATACGCAGTATTTT. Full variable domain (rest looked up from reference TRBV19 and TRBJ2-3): DGGITQSPKYLFRKEGQNVTLSCEQNLNHDAMYWYRQDPGQGLRLIYYSQIVNDFQKGDIAEGYSVSREKKESFPLTVTSAQKNPTAFYLCASSLTGPDTDTQYFGPGTRLTVL.